The present T cell receptor (beta chain) was sequenced within a study of shared clonotypes between healthy human individuals. Per germline, CDR1 LNHNV and CDR2 YYDKDF (reference sequence). The CDR3 contains 13 residues. V lost 10 bases, J lost 6 bases, and 15 bases lay in between. TCRdb's table, derived via immunoSEQ multiplex PCR, lists solely in-frame clones and lacks some. Of around 2.1 million clones in the sample, more than 90% were seen once. This TCR was recovered from a man younger than 35 in good health. Specimen: naive CD4+ T cells sorted from blood. Noted subset: CD45RA+ positively selected. The J gene is TRBJ1-4, the V gene TRBV15; D is unresolved. The CDR3 sequence is CASQRAKDEKLFF. DNA for the CDR3: TGTGCCAGCCAGAGGGCCAAGGATGAAAAACTGTTTTTT.